This T cell receptor (beta chain) was sequenced for a study of cytomegalovirus exposure and HLA in healthy donors. Study background: Earlier results showed almost 120 million unique TCR beta sequences derived from approximately 180 million T cells. Overall study results and limits: An analysis done earlier found most TCR beta V segments productive about 87% or about 30% of the time. Presence/absence analyses assumed roughly uniform sequencing depth across donors. A classifier reportedly called cytomegalovirus status with high sensitivity and specificity.

This CDR3 is built from 16 residues. The trim removed 4 bases at V and 7 bases at J, leaving 10 bases unmatched. Germline assignment: CDR1 MNHEY and CDR2 SMNVEV (reference sequence). Concerning this clone: Its target is not known.

The PCR employed 60 Vbeta primers together with 13 Jbeta primers. Method: immunoSEQ multiplex PCR; TCRdb's copy keeps in-frame clones and lacks some. The sample has more than 90,000 clones; roughly 80% are singletons. This clonotype was obtained from a middle-aged man in good health and CMV-seropositive. The gene calls are TRBV27 and TRBJ2-1, with 10 bases matching TRBD2. Input material: PBMCs. The CDR3 region is CASSSPQSGRANEQFF. The CDR3 nucleotides are TGTGCCAGCAGTTCCCCTCAAAGCGGGAGGGCGAATGAGCAGTTCTTC.